These T cell receptor beta chains were read from a single sample in a study of T cell responses to AZD1222 COVID-19 vaccine. Produced via immunoSEQ multiplex PCR; TCRdb's table is partial and in-frame only. The sample consists of approximately 200,000 clones, about 91% of them appearing once. The input for sequencing was peripheral blood, taken on day 0 of AZD1222 vaccination. These receptors were obtained from an adult in good health. The CDR3 runs from the conserved cysteine through the conserved F or W. Each record gives: V gene, J gene, clone size, D gene, CDR3 DNA, CDR3 protein. A D gene is named only where the DNA matches it firmly. Where a row states a size, it is once, few, many or the class of an expanded clone; other rows omit it.

TRBV29-1	TRBJ1-2	-	-	TGCAGCGTTCCGGGGAACTATGGCTACACCTTC	CSVPGNYGYTF
TRBV6-5	TRBJ1-4	few	-	TGTGCCGTTCCTGTGGCAACTAATGAAAAACTGTTTTTT	CAVPVATNEKLFF
TRBV30	TRBJ2-3	-	-	TGTGCCTGGAGTGTACCGCCGGGCGCAGATACGCAGTATTTT	CAWSVPPGADTQYF
TRBV5-1	TRBJ1-3	-	-	TGCGCCAGCAGCTTGGTGGGTAGTCACACCATATATTTT	CASSLVGSHTIYF
TRBV28	TRBJ2-7	-	-	TGTGCCAGCAGTCAGGGGCTTAAGCAGTACTTC	CASSQGLKQYF
TRBV18	TRBJ2-7	-	TRBD2	TGTGCCAGCTCACCCCTTTCCTCTTTGACTAGCGGGGGGTCCGAGCAGTACTTC	CASSPLSSLTSGGSEQYF
TRBV23-1	TRBJ1-5	-	-	TGCGCCAGCAGTCAATCGCGGTCACACAATCAGCCCCAGCATTTT	CASSQSRSHNQPQHF
TRBV30	TRBJ1-3	few	TRBD1	TGTGCCTGGAGTGTAGGAGGGGGCGACGGAAACACCATATATTTT	CAWSVGGGDGNTIYF
TRBV24-1	TRBJ1-5	-	-	TGTGCCACCAGTGAGGGCGTTCAGCCCCAGCATTTT	CATSEGVQPQHF
TRBV6-5	TRBJ1-3	once	-	TGTGCCAGCGGCCCGGGGGCGCGTGGAAACACCATATATTTT	CASGPGARGNTIYF
TRBV19	TRBJ1-2	few	-	TGTGCCAGTACTGGGGGGAGACGTAACTATGGCTACACCTTC	CASTGGRRNYGYTF
TRBV7-2	TRBJ2-2	-	-	TGTGCCAGCAGCCCTCACCTGGACAGGAACACCGGGGAGCTGTTTTTT	CASSPHLDRNTGELFF
TRBV11-2	TRBJ2-7	few	-	TGTGCCAGCAGCCTCGCCCGGGGGCCCGGCTCCTACGAGCAGTACTTC	CASSLARGPGSYEQYF
TRBV11-2	TRBJ2-7	once	-	TGTGCCAGCAGCTTAGAGTTGGTAGTCAGCTCCTACGAGCAGTACTTC	CASSLELVVSSYEQYF
TRBV7-3	TRBJ2-3	once	-	TGTGCCAGCAGCTTAAATCTAGTCGAAGATACGCAGTATTTT	CASSLNLVEDTQYF
TRBV15	TRBJ1-1	-	-	TGTGCCACCAGCAGAGGATTAGCGCCTTACACTGAAGCTTTCTTT	CATSRGLAPYTEAFF
TRBV9	TRBJ1-6	once	-	TGTGCCAGCAGCGCCCGTGGGGGGTCCTATAATTCACCCCTCCACTTT	CASSARGGSYNSPLHF
TRBV14	TRBJ1-1	-	-	TGTGCCAGCAGCCCATTTTATCAGTTTTTTAACACTGAAGCTTTCTTT	CASSPFYQFFNTEAFF
TRBV5-1	TRBJ2-7	-	-	TGCGCCAGCAGCCGTCGGGACGGCAGCTCCTACGAGCAGTACTTC	CASSRRDGSSYEQYF
TRBV5-1	TRBJ1-6	-	TRBD1	TGCGCCAGCAGACAAGGGACAGGGAGTGGATCACCCCTCCACTTT	CASRQGTGSGSPLHF
TRBV18	TRBJ1-5	-	TRBD1	TGTGCCAGCTCACCCGGACAGGCACGAAATCAGCCCCAGCATTTT	CASSPGQARNQPQHF
TRBV7-3	TRBJ2-1	-	-	TGTGCCAGCAGCTTTGGCTGGGACAATGAGCAGTTCTTC	CASSFGWDNEQFF
TRBV11-2	TRBJ1-1	-	TRBD1	TGTGCCAGCAGCTTATTCTCCCTCGTCGGGACAGTTGAAGCTTTCTTT	CASSLFSLVGTVEAFF
TRBV7-2	TRBJ2-3	-	-	TGTGCCAGCAGCTCGACCGTTGATACGCAGTATTTT	CASSSTVDTQYF
TRBV3-1/TRBV3-2	TRBJ1-5	-	-	TGTGCCAGCAGCCAAGGCCGTCAGCCCCAGCATTTT	CASSQGRQPQHF
TRBV30	TRBJ1-1	-	-	TGTGCCTGGAGTGCCCCACCATCGGGGCACACTGAAGCTTTCTTT	CAWSAPPSGHTEAFF
TRBV4-3	TRBJ2-2	-	-	TGCGCCAGCAGCCAAGAGCCGGGACCCCCATACACCGGGGAGCTGTTTTTT	CASSQEPGPPYTGELFF
TRBV5-1	TRBJ1-1	-	TRBD1	TGCGCCAGCAGCTGGGACAGCCAGAACACTGAAGCTTTCTTT	CASSWDSQNTEAFF
TRBV5-1	TRBJ2-5	few	-	TGCGCCAGCAGCTTGGATAGCCGGGAGACCCAGTACTTC	CASSLDSRETQYF
TRBV19	TRBJ2-1	once	-	TGTGCCAGTAGTACGAGCTCCTACAATGAGCAGTTCTTC	CASSTSSYNEQFF
TRBV2	TRBJ1-2	-	-	TGTGCCAGCAAAGGGGCCGACTATGGCTACACCTTC	CASKGADYGYTF